The clone carrying this T cell receptor beta chain has at least ten counts. Its target is unknown. V lost 5 bases and J 2 bases, leaving 13 bases between the germline ends. Germline CDR1 and CDR2: SGHTA and FQGNSA. The CDR3 sequence is 14 residues long. TCRdb passed the reads through MiXCR, listing each CDR3 protein once. The data contain about 310,000 distinct CDR3 sequences, roughly 16% of them singletons. The data were taken from a study of T cell repertoires in cytomegalovirus infection. Study-level findings and limits: Adding up the frequency of public TCR beta families identified people who carried CMV plus the relevant HLA.

V gene TRBV7-2 combines with J gene TRBJ2-7, with D tentatively TRBD1 (8 bases). This TCR was sampled from a human donor in good health (CMV status not recorded). Some clones in this sample may be carry-over from other donors' samples. The sample comprised PBMCs. CDR3 bases: TGTGCCAGCAGCCCAACAGGGGGGGCCTACGAGCAGTACTTC. It encodes CASSPTGGAYEQYF. The full variable domain, in which reference TRBV7-2 and TRBJ2-7 provide the parts outside the CDR3, is GAGVSQSPSNKVTEKGKDVELRCDPISGHTALYWYRQSLGQGLEFLIYFQGNSAPDKSGLPSDRFSAERTGGSVSTLTIQRTQQEDSAVYLCASSPTGGAYEQYFGPGTRLTVT.